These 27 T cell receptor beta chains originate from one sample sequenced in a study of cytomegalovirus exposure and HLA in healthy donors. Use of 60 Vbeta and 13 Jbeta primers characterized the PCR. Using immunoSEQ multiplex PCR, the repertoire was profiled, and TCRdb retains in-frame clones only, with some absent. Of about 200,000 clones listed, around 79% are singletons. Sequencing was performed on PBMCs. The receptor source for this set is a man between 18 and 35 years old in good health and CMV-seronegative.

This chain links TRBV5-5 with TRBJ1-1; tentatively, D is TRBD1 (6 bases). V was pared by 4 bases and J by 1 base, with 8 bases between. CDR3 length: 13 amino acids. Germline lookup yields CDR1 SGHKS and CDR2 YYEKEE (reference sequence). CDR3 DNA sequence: TGTGCCAGCAGCCGGGGACAGAACACTGAAGCTTTCTTT. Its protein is CASSRGQNTEAFF.

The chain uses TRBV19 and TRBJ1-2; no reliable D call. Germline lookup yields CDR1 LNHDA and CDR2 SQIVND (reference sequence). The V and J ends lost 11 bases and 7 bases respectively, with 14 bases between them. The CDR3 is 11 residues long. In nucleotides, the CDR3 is TGTGCCGGTGGCGGGAAGCTTGGCTACACCTTC. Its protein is CAGGGKLGYTF. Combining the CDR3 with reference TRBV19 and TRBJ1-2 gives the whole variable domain DGGITQSPKYLFRKEGQNVTLSCEQNLNHDAMYWYRQDPGQGLRLIYYSQIVNDFQKGDIAEGYSVSREKKESFPLTVTSAQKNPTAFYLCAGGGKLGYTFGSGTRLTVV.

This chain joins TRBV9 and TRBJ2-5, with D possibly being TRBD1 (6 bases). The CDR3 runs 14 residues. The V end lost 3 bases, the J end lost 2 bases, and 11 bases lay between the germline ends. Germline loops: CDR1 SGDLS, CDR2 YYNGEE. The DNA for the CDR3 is TGTGCCAGCAGCGCATGGACAGAACAAGAGACCCAGTACTTC. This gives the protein CASSAWTEQETQYF.

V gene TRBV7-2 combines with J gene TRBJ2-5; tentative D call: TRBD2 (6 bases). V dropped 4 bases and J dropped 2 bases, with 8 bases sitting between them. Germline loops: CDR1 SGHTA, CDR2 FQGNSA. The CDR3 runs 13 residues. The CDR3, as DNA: TGTGCCAGCAGCTACAGCGGGCAAGAGACCCAGTACTTC. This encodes CASSYSGQETQYF.

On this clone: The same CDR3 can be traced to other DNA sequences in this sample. CDR3 DNA sequence: TGTGCCAGCTCACCCGGACAGGGCAACTATGGCTACACCTTC. It codes for CASSPGQGNYGYTF. The chain joins TRBV18 to TRBJ1-2; 8 bases are shared with TRBD1. V dropped 3 bases and J dropped 2; count of bases not matched to a gene: 2. The germline V gene encodes CDR1 KGHSH and CDR2 LQKENI. The CDR3 spans 14 residues.

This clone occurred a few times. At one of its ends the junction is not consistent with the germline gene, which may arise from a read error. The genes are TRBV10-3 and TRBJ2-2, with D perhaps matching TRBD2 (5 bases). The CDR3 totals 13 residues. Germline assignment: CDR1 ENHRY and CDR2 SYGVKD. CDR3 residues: CAISEVQHRGAVF. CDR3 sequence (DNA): TGTGCCATCAGTGAGGTCCAACACCGGGGAGCTGTTTTT.

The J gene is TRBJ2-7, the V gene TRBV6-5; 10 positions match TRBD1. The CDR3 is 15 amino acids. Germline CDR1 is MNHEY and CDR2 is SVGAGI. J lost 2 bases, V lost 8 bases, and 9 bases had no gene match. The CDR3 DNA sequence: TGTGCCAGCGATGATGGGGGACAGGGGACCTACGAGCAGTACTTC. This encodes CASDDGGQGTYEQYF.

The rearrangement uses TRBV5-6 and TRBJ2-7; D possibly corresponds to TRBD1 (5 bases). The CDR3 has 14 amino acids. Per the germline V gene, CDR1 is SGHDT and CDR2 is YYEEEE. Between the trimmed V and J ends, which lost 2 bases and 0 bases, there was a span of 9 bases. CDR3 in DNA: TGTGCCAGCAGCTTTCACAGGAGCTCCTACGAGCAGTACTTC. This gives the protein CASSFHRSSYEQYF.

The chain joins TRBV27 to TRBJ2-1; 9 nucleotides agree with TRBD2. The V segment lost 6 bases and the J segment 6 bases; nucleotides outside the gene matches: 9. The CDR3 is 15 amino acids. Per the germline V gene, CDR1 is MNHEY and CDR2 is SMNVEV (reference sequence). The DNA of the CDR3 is TGTGCCAGCAGGTCAGCTGGACTAGCGAGCAATGAGCAGTTCTTC. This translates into CASRSAGLASNEQFF.

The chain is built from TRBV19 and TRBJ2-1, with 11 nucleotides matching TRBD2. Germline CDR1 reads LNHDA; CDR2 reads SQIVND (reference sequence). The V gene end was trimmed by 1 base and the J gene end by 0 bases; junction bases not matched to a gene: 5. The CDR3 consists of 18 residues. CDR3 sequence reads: CASSIGLAGGSSYNEQFF. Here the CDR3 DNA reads TGTGCCAGTAGTATAGGCCTAGCGGGGGGTAGCTCCTACAATGAGCAGTTCTTC. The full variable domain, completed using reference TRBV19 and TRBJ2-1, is DGGITQSPKYLFRKEGQNVTLSCEQNLNHDAMYWYRQDPGQGLRLIYYSQIVNDFQKGDIAEGYSVSREKKESFPLTVTSAQKNPTAFYLCASSIGLAGGSSYNEQFFGPGTRLTVL.

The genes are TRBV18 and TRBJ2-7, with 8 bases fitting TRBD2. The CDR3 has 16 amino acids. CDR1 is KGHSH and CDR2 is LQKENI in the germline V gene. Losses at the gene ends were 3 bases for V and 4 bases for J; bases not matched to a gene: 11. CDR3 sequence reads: CASSPGAAGGVYEQYF. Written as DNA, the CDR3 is TGTGCCAGCTCACCCGGGGCTGCGGGAGGTGTATACGAGCAGTACTTC. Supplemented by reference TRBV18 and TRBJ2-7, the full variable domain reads NAGVMQNPRHLVRRRGQEARLRCSPMKGHSHVYWYRQLPEEGLKFMVYLQKENIIDESGMPKERFSAEFPKEGPSILRIQQVVRGDSAAYFCASSPGAAGGVYEQYFGPGTRLTVT.

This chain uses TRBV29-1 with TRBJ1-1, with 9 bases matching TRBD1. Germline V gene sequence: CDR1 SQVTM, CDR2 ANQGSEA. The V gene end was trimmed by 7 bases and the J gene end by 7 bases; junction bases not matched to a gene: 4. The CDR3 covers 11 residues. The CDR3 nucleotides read TGCAGCGCCTCGGACAGGGGTGAAGCTTTCTTT. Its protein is CSASDRGEAFF.

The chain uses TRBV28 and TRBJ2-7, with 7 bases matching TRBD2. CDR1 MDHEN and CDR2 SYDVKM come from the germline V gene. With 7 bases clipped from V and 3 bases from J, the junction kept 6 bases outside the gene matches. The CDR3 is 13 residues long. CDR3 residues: CASMTSGIYEQYF. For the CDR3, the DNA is TGTGCCAGCATGACCAGCGGGATCTACGAGCAGTACTTC.

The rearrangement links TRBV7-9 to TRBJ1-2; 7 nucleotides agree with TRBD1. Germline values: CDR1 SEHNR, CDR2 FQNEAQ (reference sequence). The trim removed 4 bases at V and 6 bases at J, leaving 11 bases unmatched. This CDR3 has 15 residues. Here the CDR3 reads CASSSGQSLIDGYTF. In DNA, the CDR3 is TGTGCCAGCAGCTCGGGACAGTCATTGATAGATGGCTACACCTTC.

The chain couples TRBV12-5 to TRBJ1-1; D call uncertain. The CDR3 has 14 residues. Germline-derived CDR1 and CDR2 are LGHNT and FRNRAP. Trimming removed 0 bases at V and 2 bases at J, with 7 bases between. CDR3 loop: CASGLVLDNTEAFF. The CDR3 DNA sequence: TGTGCTAGTGGTTTGGTACTCGATAACACTGAAGCTTTCTTT.

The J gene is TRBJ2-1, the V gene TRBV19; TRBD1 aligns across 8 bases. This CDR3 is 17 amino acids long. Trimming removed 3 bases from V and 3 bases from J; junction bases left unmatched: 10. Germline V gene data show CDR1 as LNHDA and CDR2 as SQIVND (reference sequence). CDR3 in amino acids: CASSIWDRRTFYNEQFF. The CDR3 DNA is TGTGCCAGTAGTATCTGGGACAGGCGAACCTTCTACAATGAGCAGTTCTTC. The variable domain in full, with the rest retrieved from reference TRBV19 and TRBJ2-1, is DGGITQSPKYLFRKEGQNVTLSCEQNLNHDAMYWYRQDPGQGLRLIYYSQIVNDFQKGDIAEGYSVSREKKESFPLTVTSAQKNPTAFYLCASSIWDRRTFYNEQFFGPGTRLTVL.

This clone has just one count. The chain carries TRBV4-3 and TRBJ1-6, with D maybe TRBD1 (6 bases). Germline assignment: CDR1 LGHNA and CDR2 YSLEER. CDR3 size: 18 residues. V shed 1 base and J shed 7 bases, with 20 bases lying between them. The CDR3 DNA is TGCGCCAGCAGCCAAGGGGGATCTGGGGGCGCTCGGAATTCACCCCTCCACTTT. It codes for CASSQGGSGGARNSPLHF.

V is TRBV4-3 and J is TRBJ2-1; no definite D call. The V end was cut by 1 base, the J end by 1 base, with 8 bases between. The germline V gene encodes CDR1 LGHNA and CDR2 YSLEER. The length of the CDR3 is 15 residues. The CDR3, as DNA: TGCGCCAGCAGCCAAGTGCAGACTTCCTACAATGAGCAGTTCTTC. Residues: CASSQVQTSYNEQFF.

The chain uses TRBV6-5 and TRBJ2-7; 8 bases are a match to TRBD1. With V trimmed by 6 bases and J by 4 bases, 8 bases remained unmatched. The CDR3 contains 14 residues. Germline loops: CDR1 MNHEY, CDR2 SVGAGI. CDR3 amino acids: CASSRKDRAYEQYF. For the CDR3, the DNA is TGTGCCAGCAGCCGTAAGGACAGGGCTTACGAGCAGTACTTC.

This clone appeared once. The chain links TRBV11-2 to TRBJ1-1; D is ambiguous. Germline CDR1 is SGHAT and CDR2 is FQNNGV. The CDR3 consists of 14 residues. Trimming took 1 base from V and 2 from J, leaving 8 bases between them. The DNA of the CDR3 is TGTGCCAGCAGCTTAGCCTTAATAAACACTGAAGCTTTCTTT. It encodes CASSLALINTEAFF.

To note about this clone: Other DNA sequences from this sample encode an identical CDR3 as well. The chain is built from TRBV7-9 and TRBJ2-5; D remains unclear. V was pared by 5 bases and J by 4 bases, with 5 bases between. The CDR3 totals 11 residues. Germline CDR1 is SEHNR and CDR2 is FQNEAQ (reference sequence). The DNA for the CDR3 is TGTGCCAGCAGCCCGGGAGAGACCCAGTACTTC. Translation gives CASSPGETQYF.

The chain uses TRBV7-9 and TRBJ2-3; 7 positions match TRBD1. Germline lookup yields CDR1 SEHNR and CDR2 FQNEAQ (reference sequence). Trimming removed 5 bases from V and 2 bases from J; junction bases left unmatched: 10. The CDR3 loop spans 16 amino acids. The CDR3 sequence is CASSPKGGPVTDTQYF. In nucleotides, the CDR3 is TGTGCCAGCAGCCCGAAAGGGGGCCCTGTCACAGATACGCAGTATTTT.

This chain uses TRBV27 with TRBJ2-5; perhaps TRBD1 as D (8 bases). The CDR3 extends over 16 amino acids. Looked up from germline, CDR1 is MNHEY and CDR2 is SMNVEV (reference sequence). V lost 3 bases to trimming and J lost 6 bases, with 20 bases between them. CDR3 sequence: CASSFAGVTGGKTQYF. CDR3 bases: TGTGCCAGCAGTTTTGCGGGGGTAACAGGGGGAAAGACCCAGTACTTC.

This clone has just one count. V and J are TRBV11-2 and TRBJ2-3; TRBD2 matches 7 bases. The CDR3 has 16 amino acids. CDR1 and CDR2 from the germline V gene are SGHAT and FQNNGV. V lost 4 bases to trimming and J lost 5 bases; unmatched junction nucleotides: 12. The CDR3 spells CASSSTTGGIVDTQYF. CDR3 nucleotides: TGTGCCAGCAGCTCCACCACCGGGGGGATTGTAGATACGCAGTATTTT.

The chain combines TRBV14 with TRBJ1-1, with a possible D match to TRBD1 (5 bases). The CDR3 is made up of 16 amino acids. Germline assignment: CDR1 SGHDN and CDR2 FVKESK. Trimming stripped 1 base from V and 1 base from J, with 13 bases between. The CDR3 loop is CASSQGKGSPNTEAFF. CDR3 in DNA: TGTGCCAGCAGCCAAGGGAAGGGGTCTCCGAACACTGAAGCTTTCTTT.

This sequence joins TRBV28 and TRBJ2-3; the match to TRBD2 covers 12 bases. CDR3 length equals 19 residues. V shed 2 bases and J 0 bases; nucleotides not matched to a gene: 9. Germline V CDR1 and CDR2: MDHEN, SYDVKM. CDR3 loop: CASSLIGGTSGYSTDTQYF. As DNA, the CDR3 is TGTGCCAGCAGTTTAATTGGAGGGACTAGCGGGTATAGCACAGATACGCAGTATTTT.

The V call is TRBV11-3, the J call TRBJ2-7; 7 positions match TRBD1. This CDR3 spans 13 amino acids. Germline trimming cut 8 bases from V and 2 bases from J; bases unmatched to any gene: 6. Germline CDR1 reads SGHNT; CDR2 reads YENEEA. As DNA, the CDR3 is TGTGCCAGCGGTCCCAGGGGGACCTACGAGCAGTACTTC. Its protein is CASGPRGTYEQYF.